This is a list of T cell receptor beta chains from one sample in a study of T cell changes during pregnancy in multiple sclerosis. Method: immunoSEQ multiplex PCR; TCRdb's copy keeps in-frame clones and lacks some. In the table there are about 57,000 clones, just over 90% of which are singletons. The starting material was CD4+ T cells from peripheral blood mononuclear cells, obtained before pregnancy. The receptor source for this set is a female donor with multiple sclerosis, enrolled in a pregnancy study. Each CDR3 is given with its conserved first and last residue. A D gene is named only where the DNA matches it firmly. Clone size, where shown, is once, few, many, or a class for clones that have expanded.

CDR3 length: 17; V gene: TRBV18; D gene: .; clone size: .; J gene: TRBJ1-4; CDR3 protein: CASSSISGRGTNEKLFF; CDR3 DNA: TGTGCCAGCTCATCGATTTCCGGGAGGGGCACTAATGAAAAACTGTTTTTT
CDR3 length: 14; V gene: TRBV27; D gene: TRBD1; clone size: .; J gene: TRBJ1-4; CDR3 protein: CASSLRGGYEKLFF; CDR3 DNA: TGTGCCAGCAGTTTGAGAGGGGGCTATGAAAAACTGTTTTTT
CDR3 length: 17; V gene: TRBV27; D gene: TRBD1; clone size: .; J gene: TRBJ2-1; CDR3 protein: CASSSKGQGGSYNEQFF; CDR3 DNA: TGTGCCAGCAGTTCGAAGGGACAGGGAGGTTCATACAATGAGCAGTTCTTC
CDR3 length: 12; V gene: TRBV28; D gene: .; clone size: few; J gene: TRBJ1-1; CDR3 protein: CASSPLGLEAFF; CDR3 DNA: TGTGCCAGCAGCCCTCTTGGCCTTGAAGCTTTCTTT
CDR3 length: 14; V gene: TRBV7-2; D gene: .; clone size: .; J gene: TRBJ2-7; CDR3 protein: CASSHQDRFYEQYF; CDR3 DNA: TGTGCCAGCAGCCACCAAGACAGGTTCTACGAGCAGTACTTC
CDR3 length: 15; V gene: TRBV28; D gene: .; clone size: .; J gene: TRBJ1-4; CDR3 protein: CASSPWPGEREKLFF; CDR3 DNA: TGTGCCAGCAGTCCCTGGCCTGGGGAGAGGGAAAAACTGTTTTTT
CDR3 length: 13; V gene: TRBV5-1; D gene: .; clone size: .; J gene: TRBJ2-7; CDR3 protein: CASRDLASYEQYF; CDR3 DNA: TGCGCCAGCAGGGATTTAGCCTCCTACGAGCAGTACTTC
CDR3 length: 14; V gene: TRBV6-5; D gene: .; clone size: .; J gene: TRBJ2-1; CDR3 protein: CASSYSRLSEAQFF; CDR3 DNA: TGTGCCAGCAGTTACTCTAGACTCAGCGAGGCGCAGTTCTTC
CDR3 length: 15; V gene: TRBV6-5; D gene: TRBD2; clone size: .; J gene: TRBJ2-1; CDR3 protein: CASTGGTSGSNEQFF; CDR3 DNA: TGTGCCAGCACCGGGGGGACTAGCGGTTCCAATGAGCAGTTCTTC
CDR3 length: 14; V gene: TRBV5-6; D gene: .; clone size: .; J gene: TRBJ1-2; CDR3 protein: CASRLSGQHLGYTF; CDR3 DNA: TGTGCCAGCAGATTGTCAGGTCAGCATCTCGGCTACACCTTC
CDR3 length: 15; V gene: TRBV19; D gene: TRBD1; clone size: .; J gene: TRBJ2-1; CDR3 protein: CASSRGQGTNNEQFF; CDR3 DNA: TGTGCCAGTAGTAGGGGACAGGGTACGAACAATGAGCAGTTCTTC
CDR3 length: 16; V gene: TRBV6-5; D gene: TRBD2; clone size: .; J gene: TRBJ2-3; CDR3 protein: CASSYRTSGHTDTQYF; CDR3 DNA: TGTGCCAGCAGCTACCGGACTAGCGGACACACAGATACGCAGTATTTT
CDR3 length: 16; V gene: TRBV11-1; D gene: TRBD1; clone size: .; J gene: TRBJ1-4; CDR3 protein: CASSLRTGIGSEKLFF; CDR3 DNA: TGTGCCAGCAGCCTCCGGACAGGGATAGGGAGTGAAAAACTGTTTTTT
CDR3 length: 14; V gene: TRBV19; D gene: .; clone size: .; J gene: TRBJ2-3; CDR3 protein: CASTISGSTDTQYF; CDR3 DNA: TGTGCCAGTACCATTAGCGGTAGCACAGATACGCAGTATTTT
CDR3 length: 16; V gene: TRBV18; D gene: .; clone size: .; J gene: TRBJ1-5; CDR3 protein: CASSPTRAGVYQPQHF; CDR3 DNA: TGTGCCAGCTCACCAACCAGGGCAGGCGTCTATCAGCCCCAGCATTTT
CDR3 length: 13; V gene: TRBV2; D gene: .; clone size: .; J gene: TRBJ2-5; CDR3 protein: CASSTLGSGTQYF; CDR3 DNA: TGTGCCAGCAGCACACTCGGCTCGGGGACCCAGTACTTC
CDR3 length: 15; V gene: TRBV7-9; D gene: .; clone size: once; J gene: TRBJ2-3; CDR3 protein: CASSLSRQATDTQYF; CDR3 DNA: TGTGCCAGCAGCTTATCCCGCCAAGCCACAGATACGCAGTATTTT
CDR3 length: 14; V gene: TRBV27; D gene: .; clone size: few; J gene: TRBJ2-7; CDR3 protein: CASSHASASYEQYF; CDR3 DNA: TGTGCCAGCAGTCATGCTAGCGCCTCCTACGAGCAGTACTTC
CDR3 length: 18; V gene: TRBV28; D gene: .; clone size: .; J gene: TRBJ2-6; CDR3 protein: CASSLRRAGRVGANVLTF; CDR3 DNA: TGTGCCAGCAGTCTAAGGAGGGCGGGGCGGGTTGGGGCCAACGTCCTGACTTTC
CDR3 length: 14; V gene: TRBV6-1; D gene: .; clone size: .; J gene: TRBJ1-6; CDR3 protein: CASSYDRSNSPLHF; CDR3 DNA: TGTGCCAGCAGTTATGACAGGAGCAACTCCCCCCTCCACTTT
CDR3 length: 14; V gene: TRBV10-1; D gene: .; clone size: .; J gene: TRBJ2-1; CDR3 protein: CASSESGPYNEQFF; CDR3 DNA: TGCGCCAGCAGTGAGTCTGGCCCCTACAATGAGCAGTTCTTC
CDR3 length: 14; V gene: TRBV27; D gene: .; clone size: .; J gene: TRBJ1-1; CDR3 protein: CASIPTLANTEAFF; CDR3 DNA: TGTGCCAGCATCCCGACCCTAGCAAACACTGAAGCTTTCTTT
CDR3 length: 14; V gene: TRBV10-1; D gene: .; clone size: few; J gene: TRBJ2-2; CDR3 protein: CASSPTGRTGELFF; CDR3 DNA: TGCGCCAGCAGCCCGACAGGGAGGACCGGGGAGCTGTTTTTT
CDR3 length: 15; V gene: TRBV27; D gene: .; clone size: .; J gene: TRBJ2-1; CDR3 protein: CASGVYYMGGNEQFF; CDR3 DNA: TGTGCCAGTGGCGTATATTACATGGGAGGCAATGAGCAGTTCTTC
CDR3 length: 18; V gene: TRBV7-9; D gene: TRBD1; clone size: .; J gene: TRBJ2-3; CDR3 protein: CASSSPQDRGKTKDTQYF; CDR3 DNA: TGTGCCAGCAGCTCCCCACAGGACAGGGGGAAAACCAAAGATACGCAGTATTTT
CDR3 length: 15; V gene: TRBV18; D gene: TRBD1; clone size: .; J gene: TRBJ1-4; CDR3 protein: CASSPPQGAGEKLFF; CDR3 DNA: TGTGCCAGCTCACCACCGCAGGGGGCAGGGGAAAAACTGTTTTTT
CDR3 length: 14; V gene: TRBV4-1; D gene: .; clone size: once; J gene: TRBJ2-3; CDR3 protein: CASSQQVSTDTQYF; CDR3 DNA: TGCGCCAGCAGCCAGCAGGTTAGCACAGATACGCAGTATTTT
CDR3 length: 15; V gene: TRBV6-1; D gene: .; clone size: .; J gene: TRBJ2-7; CDR3 protein: CASSERGVLPYEQYF; CDR3 DNA: TGTGCCAGCAGCGAACGGGGAGTCTTACCCTACGAGCAGTACTTC
CDR3 length: 13; V gene: TRBV7-2; D gene: TRBD1; clone size: .; J gene: TRBJ2-1; CDR3 protein: CASRRTGNNEQFF; CDR3 DNA: TGTGCCAGCAGGAGGACAGGGAACAATGAGCAGTTCTTC
CDR3 length: 11; V gene: TRBV6-1; D gene: .; clone size: few; J gene: TRBJ1-1; CDR3 protein: CALLLGTEAFF; CDR3 DNA: TGTGCCTTACTGCTCGGGACTGAAGCTTTCTTT
CDR3 length: 13; V gene: TRBV9; D gene: .; clone size: .; J gene: TRBJ1-2; CDR3 protein: CASSGGVNYGYTF; CDR3 DNA: TGTGCCAGCAGCGGGGGCGTTAACTATGGCTACACCTTC
CDR3 length: 15; V gene: TRBV7-2; D gene: TRBD1; clone size: .; J gene: TRBJ1-2; CDR3 protein: CASRYRDRGNYGYTF; CDR3 DNA: TGTGCCAGCAGGTACCGGGACAGGGGGAACTATGGCTACACCTTC
CDR3 length: 13; V gene: TRBV7-2; D gene: .; clone size: .; J gene: TRBJ2-1; CDR3 protein: CASSLGLYNEQFF; CDR3 DNA: TGTGCCAGCAGCTTAGGTCTCTACAATGAGCAGTTCTTC
CDR3 length: 16; V gene: TRBV19; D gene: TRBD2; clone size: .; J gene: TRBJ2-1; CDR3 protein: CASSPLAGAAGYEQFF; CDR3 DNA: TGTGCCAGTAGTCCATTAGCGGGGGCGGCCGGCTATGAGCAGTTCTTC
CDR3 length: 12; V gene: TRBV28; D gene: TRBD1; clone size: .; J gene: TRBJ2-1; CDR3 protein: CASRTGGGEQFF; CDR3 DNA: TGTGCCAGCAGGACAGGGGGAGGTGAGCAGTTCTTC
CDR3 length: 13; V gene: TRBV18; D gene: .; clone size: once; J gene: TRBJ1-1; CDR3 protein: CASSPNSGTQAFF; CDR3 DNA: TGTGCCAGCTCACCTAATTCCGGGACACAAGCTTTCTTT
CDR3 length: 15; V gene: TRBV29-1; D gene: TRBD2; clone size: .; J gene: TRBJ2-3; CDR3 protein: CSVKTSGSMTDTQYF; CDR3 DNA: TGCAGCGTGAAAACTAGCGGGAGTATGACAGATACGCAGTATTTT
CDR3 length: 13; V gene: TRBV6-1; D gene: .; clone size: .; J gene: TRBJ1-1; CDR3 protein: CASRFLQGTEAFF; CDR3 DNA: TGTGCCAGCAGATTTCTTCAGGGCACTGAAGCTTTCTTT
CDR3 length: 13; V gene: TRBV6-5; D gene: .; clone size: once; J gene: TRBJ2-7; CDR3 protein: CASSYGQFYEQYF; CDR3 DNA: TGTGCCAGCAGTTACGGTCAGTTCTACGAGCAGTACTTC
CDR3 length: 11; V gene: TRBV30; D gene: TRBD1; clone size: .; J gene: TRBJ2-7; CDR3 protein: CAWSGQGVEYF; CDR3 DNA: TGTGCCTGGAGCGGACAGGGAGTTGAGTACTTC
CDR3 length: 12; V gene: TRBV30; D gene: .; clone size: .; J gene: TRBJ1-2; CDR3 protein: CAWSPTLTGYTF; CDR3 DNA: TGTGCCTGGAGTCCCACTCTGACAGGCTACACCTTC
CDR3 length: 15; V gene: TRBV10-2; D gene: .; clone size: .; J gene: TRBJ1-3; CDR3 protein: CASSEKTGGGNTIYF; CDR3 DNA: TGCGCCAGCAGCGAGAAGACAGGAGGTGGAAACACCATATATTTT
CDR3 length: 16; V gene: TRBV5-1; D gene: .; clone size: .; J gene: TRBJ1-1; CDR3 protein: CASSLARGLSNTEAFF; CDR3 DNA: TGCGCCAGCAGCTTGGCAAGGGGACTATCGAACACTGAAGCTTTCTTT
CDR3 length: 15; V gene: TRBV7-2; D gene: TRBD2; clone size: .; J gene: TRBJ2-1; CDR3 protein: CASSEQRGSYNEQFF; CDR3 DNA: TGTGCCAGCAGCGAACAGCGGGGTTCCTACAATGAGCAGTTCTTC
CDR3 length: 13; V gene: TRBV13; D gene: .; clone size: .; J gene: TRBJ1-5; CDR3 protein: CASSLQGGQPQHF; CDR3 DNA: TGTGCCAGCAGCTTACAGGGAGGTCAGCCCCAGCATTTT
CDR3 length: 14; V gene: TRBV27; D gene: .; clone size: .; J gene: TRBJ2-3; CDR3 protein: CASSLEIPADTQYF; CDR3 DNA: TGTGCCAGCAGTCTAGAGATTCCGGCAGATACGCAGTATTTT
CDR3 length: 11; V gene: TRBV29-1; D gene: .; clone size: .; J gene: TRBJ2-7; CDR3 protein: CSVGHFYEQYF; CDR3 DNA: TGCAGCGTTGGACATTTCTACGAGCAGTACTTC
CDR3 length: 15; V gene: TRBV18; D gene: TRBD2; clone size: .; J gene: TRBJ2-7; CDR3 protein: CASSQTSGRSYEQYF; CDR3 DNA: TGTGCCAGCTCGCAGACTAGCGGGAGGTCCTACGAGCAGTACTTC
CDR3 length: 17; V gene: TRBV30; D gene: .; clone size: .; J gene: TRBJ2-5; CDR3 protein: CAWRKYGGVGKLETQYF; CDR3 DNA: TGTGCCTGGAGGAAGTATGGAGGGGTAGGCAAGTTAGAGACCCAGTACTTC
CDR3 length: 13; V gene: TRBV30; D gene: .; clone size: .; J gene: TRBJ1-2; CDR3 protein: CAWSVRGDHGYTF; CDR3 DNA: TGTGCCTGGAGTGTACGGGGGGACCATGGCTACACCTTC
CDR3 length: 13; V gene: TRBV19; D gene: .; clone size: few; J gene: TRBJ2-7; CDR3 protein: CASRPTGSYEQYF; CDR3 DNA: TGTGCCAGTAGACCCACAGGGTCCTACGAGCAGTACTTC
CDR3 length: 16; V gene: TRBV11-2; D gene: TRBD2; clone size: .; J gene: TRBJ2-7; CDR3 protein: CASSLVRGLAGDEQYF; CDR3 DNA: TGTGCCAGCAGCTTAGTGCGGGGGTTAGCGGGGGACGAGCAGTACTTC
CDR3 length: 15; V gene: TRBV18; D gene: TRBD1; clone size: .; J gene: TRBJ1-1; CDR3 protein: CASSPYGTGRTEAFF; CDR3 DNA: TGTGCCAGCTCACCCTACGGGACAGGGAGAACTGAAGCTTTCTTT
CDR3 length: 12; V gene: TRBV7-9; D gene: TRBD1; clone size: .; J gene: TRBJ2-1; CDR3 protein: CASSFSDRALFF; CDR3 DNA: TGTGCCAGCAGCTTCTCGGACAGGGCCCTATTCTTC
CDR3 length: 16; V gene: TRBV13; D gene: TRBD2; clone size: .; J gene: TRBJ2-1; CDR3 protein: CASQWRTSGRGNEQFF; CDR3 DNA: TGTGCCAGTCAATGGAGGACTAGCGGGAGAGGTAATGAGCAGTTCTTC